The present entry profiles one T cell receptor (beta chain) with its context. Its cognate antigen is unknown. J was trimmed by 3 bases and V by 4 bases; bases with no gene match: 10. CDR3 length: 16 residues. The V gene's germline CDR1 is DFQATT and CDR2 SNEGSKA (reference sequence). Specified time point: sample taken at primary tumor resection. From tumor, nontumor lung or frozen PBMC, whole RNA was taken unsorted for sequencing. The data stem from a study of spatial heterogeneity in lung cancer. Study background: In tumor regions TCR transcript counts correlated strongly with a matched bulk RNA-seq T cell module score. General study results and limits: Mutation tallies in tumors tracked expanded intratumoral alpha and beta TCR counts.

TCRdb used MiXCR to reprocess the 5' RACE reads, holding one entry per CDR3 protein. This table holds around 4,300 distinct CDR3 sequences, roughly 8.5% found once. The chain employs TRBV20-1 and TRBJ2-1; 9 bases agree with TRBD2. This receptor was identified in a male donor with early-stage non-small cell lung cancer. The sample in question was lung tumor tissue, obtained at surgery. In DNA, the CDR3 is TGCAGTGCTAAAATTTATCCTAGCGGGGTCTACAATGAGCAGTTCTTC. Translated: CSAKIYPSGVYNEQFF.